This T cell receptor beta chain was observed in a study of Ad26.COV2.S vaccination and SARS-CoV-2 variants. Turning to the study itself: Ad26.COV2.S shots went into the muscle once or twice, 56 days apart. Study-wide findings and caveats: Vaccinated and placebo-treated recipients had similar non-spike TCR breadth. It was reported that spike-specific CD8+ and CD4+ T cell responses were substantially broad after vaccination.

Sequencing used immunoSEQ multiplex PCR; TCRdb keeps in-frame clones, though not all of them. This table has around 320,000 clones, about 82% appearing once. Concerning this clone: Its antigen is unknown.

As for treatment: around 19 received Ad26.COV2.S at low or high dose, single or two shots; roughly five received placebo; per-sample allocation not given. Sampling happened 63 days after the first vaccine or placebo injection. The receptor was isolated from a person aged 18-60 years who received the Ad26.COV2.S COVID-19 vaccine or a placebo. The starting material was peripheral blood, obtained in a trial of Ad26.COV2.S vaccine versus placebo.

CDR3 amino acids: CASSYITSTDTQYF. The CDR3 DNA reads as TGTGCCAGCAGTTATATAACTAGCACAGATACGCAGTATTTT. The chain links TRBV6-2 or TRBV6-3 to TRBJ2-3; D gene unclear. Germline lookup yields CDR1 MNHEY and CDR2 SVGEGT. The CDR3 is made up of 14 amino acids. The germline V and J ends were trimmed by 3 bases and 0 bases, with 7 bases remaining between them.